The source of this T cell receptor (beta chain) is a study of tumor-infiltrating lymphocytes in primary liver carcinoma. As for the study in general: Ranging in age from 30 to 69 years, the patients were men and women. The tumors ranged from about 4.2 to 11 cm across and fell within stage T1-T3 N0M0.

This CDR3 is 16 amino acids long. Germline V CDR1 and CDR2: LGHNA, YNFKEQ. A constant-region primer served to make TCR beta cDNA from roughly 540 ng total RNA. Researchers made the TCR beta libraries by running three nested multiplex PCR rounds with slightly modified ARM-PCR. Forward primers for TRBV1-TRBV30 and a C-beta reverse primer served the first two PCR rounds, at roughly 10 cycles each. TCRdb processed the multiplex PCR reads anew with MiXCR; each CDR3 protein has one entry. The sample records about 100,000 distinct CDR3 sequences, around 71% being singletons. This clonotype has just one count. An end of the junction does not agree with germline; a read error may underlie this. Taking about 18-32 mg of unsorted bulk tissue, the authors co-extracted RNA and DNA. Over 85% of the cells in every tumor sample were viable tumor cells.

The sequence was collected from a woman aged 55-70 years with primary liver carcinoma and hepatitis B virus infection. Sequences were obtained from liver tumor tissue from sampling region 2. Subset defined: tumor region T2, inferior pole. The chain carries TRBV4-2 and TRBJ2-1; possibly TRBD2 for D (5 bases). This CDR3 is CASSPGGGGGYDEHFF. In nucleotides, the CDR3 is TGTGCCAGCAGCCCCGGAGGTGGCGGAGGCTACGATGAGCACTTCTTC.